Presented here are 30 T cell receptor beta chains from one specimen sequenced in a study of identical twins. TCRdb independently ran MiXCR on the 5' RACE reads; one entry per CDR3 protein. Among 450,000 to 500,000 distinct CDR3 sequences, 14% were seen once, and the ten largest hold around 0.98%. These data were also reused for a study on yellow fever vaccine responses in identical twins.

The sample comprised CD4+ T cells sorted from blood. These receptors all stem from a woman aged 18 to 35 in good health.

This clonotype was observed a handful of times. The J gene is TRBJ2-7, the V gene TRBV7-2; D is unresolved. The CDR3 spans 11 residues. Trimming took off 2 bases at V and 10 bases at J, with 9 bases between the two ends. The germline V gene has CDR1 SGHTA and CDR2 FQGNSA. CDR3 amino acids: CASSLLGNQYF. CDR3 DNA: TGTGCCAGCAGCTTATTAGGCAACCAGTACTTC. The full variable domain, in which reference TRBV7-2 and TRBJ2-7 provide the parts outside the CDR3, is GAGVSQSPSNKVTEKGKDVELRCDPISGHTALYWYRQSLGQGLEFLIYFQGNSAPDKSGLPSDRFSAERTGGSVSTLTIQRTQQEDSAVYLCASSLLGNQYFGPGTRLTVT.

The CDR3 is CASSSVGLAGYEQYF. In nucleotides, the CDR3 is TGTGCCAGCAGCTCCGTCGGACTAGCGGGCTACGAGCAGTACTTC. V gene TRBV6-2 or TRBV6-3 combines with J gene TRBJ2-7, with 11 bases identical to TRBD2. The CDR3 loop spans 15 amino acids. Trimming at V came to 6 bases and at J to 3 bases, leaving 7 bases not matched to a gene. Germline lookup yields CDR1 MNHEY and CDR2 SVGEGT.

The table lists this clonotype with a few counts. The J gene is TRBJ2-3, the V gene TRBV12-3 or TRBV12-4, with D unclear. The CDR3 has 11 residues. V was shortened by 7 bases and J by 6 bases, with 8 bases between the two germline ends. The CDR3 reads CASTLKDTQYF. The CDR3 DNA reads TGTGCCAGCACCCTAAAGGATACGCAGTATTTT.

The CDR3 spells CASSQSSGVTEAFF. The CDR3 DNA follows: TGTGCCAGCAGCCAGAGTAGCGGGGTCACTGAAGCTTTCTTT. The gene calls are TRBV3-1 and TRBJ1-1, with D unresolved. This CDR3 spans 14 amino acids. With 3 bases removed from V and 4 bases from J, the gap between germline ends came to 12 bases. Germline V CDR1 and CDR2: LGHDT, YNNKEL (reference sequence).

This clonotype was seen a handful of times. V and J are TRBV29-1 and TRBJ1-1; no clear D gene. V lost 7 bases and J lost 4, with 10 bases in between. Germline CDR1 reads SQVTM; CDR2 reads ANQGSEA. CDR3 length: 11 amino acids. The CDR3 coding sequence is TGCAGCGGACGGACGGTCACTGAAGCTTTCTTT. Protein: CSGRTVTEAFF.

This clonotype was seen a handful of times. This chain connects TRBV28 to TRBJ2-5; D is undetermined. The CDR3 extends over 17 amino acids. The germline V and J ends were trimmed by 2 bases and 0 bases, with 16 bases remaining between them. Per germline, CDR1 MDHEN and CDR2 SYDVKM. The chain's CDR3 is CASSLPSQTQYQETQYF. CDR3 DNA sequence: TGTGCCAGCAGTTTACCCTCCCAGACACAGTACCAAGAGACCCAGTACTTC.

V and J are TRBV20-1 and TRBJ2-7; D possibly corresponds to TRBD1 (5 bases). CDR1 and CDR2 (germline): DFQATT, SNEGSKA (reference sequence). V was shortened by 5 bases and J by 4 bases, with 15 bases between the two germline ends. This CDR3 contains 13 residues. CDR3 nucleotide sequence: TGCAGTGCTTGCCGTGTTAGGGGTTACGAGCAGTACTTC. Amino acids: CSACRVRGYEQYF.

This clonotype has only a few counts. V is TRBV28 and J is TRBJ2-4; 11 bases agree with TRBD1. Per germline, CDR1 MDHEN and CDR2 SYDVKM. The trim removed 8 bases at V and 7 bases at J, leaving 1 base unmatched. The length of the CDR3 is 12 residues. CDR3 sequence reads: CASRDRGNIQYF. CDR3 DNA sequence: TGTGCCAGCCGGGACAGGGGGAACATTCAGTACTTC.

This clonotype was detected a few times. The chain combines TRBV10-3 with TRBJ1-2; unclear D gene. This CDR3 has 13 residues. Germline loops: CDR1 ENHRY, CDR2 SYGVKD. The V end lost 4 bases, the J end lost 4 bases, and 10 bases lay between the germline ends. The CDR3 loop is CAISVSPSYGYTF. The CDR3 nucleotides read TGTGCCATCAGTGTATCCCCCAGCTATGGCTACACCTTC.

This sequence joins TRBV29-1 and TRBJ1-1; 8 bases align to TRBD1. This CDR3 comprises 14 residues. The junction had 6 bases not matched to a gene; V was cut back by 1 base and J by 5 bases. The germline V gene has CDR1 SQVTM and CDR2 ANQGSEA. CDR3 in DNA: TGCAGCGTTGAAGTCCTCGGACAGGGAACTGAAGCTTTCTTT. This gives the protein CSVEVLGQGTEAFF.

The gene calls are TRBV5-1 and TRBJ2-5; TRBD1 matches 7 bases. The CDR3 spans 15 residues. From germline, CDR1 is SGHRS and CDR2 YFSETQ. With V trimmed by 1 base and J by 6 bases, 9 bases remained unmatched. The CDR3 DNA sequence: TGCGCCAGCAGCTTGACCCCCGACAGGGTCCAGACCCAGTACTTC. Translation gives CASSLTPDRVQTQYF.

This clonotype was picked up many times. The chain joins TRBV12-3 or TRBV12-4 to TRBJ2-5; 7 nucleotides agree with TRBD2. The CDR3 extends over 16 amino acids. J gave up 1 base and V 2 bases, and 7 bases lay outside the gene matches. CDR3 DNA: TGTGCCAGCAGTTTATCCGGCGGCGGGGGCCAAGAGACCCAGTACTTC. It is translated as CASSLSGGGGQETQYF.

The V and J genes are TRBV7-2 and TRBJ2-7; 7 bases agree with TRBD2. Per the germline V gene, CDR1 is SGHTA and CDR2 is FQGNSA. J lost 0 bases, V lost 4 bases, and 9 bases had no gene match. The CDR3 spans 16 residues. CDR3 protein: CASSSSGRRSSYEQYF. CDR3 sequence (DNA): TGTGCCAGCAGCTCTAGCGGTCGACGCAGCTCCTACGAGCAGTACTTC.

This clonotype showed up just a few times. The chain carries TRBV10-3 and TRBJ2-7, with D perhaps TRBD1 or TRBD2 (5 bases each). This CDR3 is 15 amino acids long. V shed 0 bases and J shed 4 bases, with 13 bases lying between them. Germline V lookup: CDR1 ENHRY, CDR2 SYGVKD. The CDR3 sequence: CAISESRGELYEQYF. The CDR3 nucleotides read TGTGCCATCAGTGAGTCACGAGGGGAACTATACGAGCAGTACTTC.

The V and J genes are TRBV20-1 and TRBJ2-1; 8 nucleotides align to TRBD2. CDR3 length: 14 amino acids. V shed 5 bases and J 6 bases; nucleotides not matched to a gene: 9. CDR1 is DFQATT, CDR2 SNEGSKA, per germline (reference sequence). The CDR3, as DNA: TGCAGTGCTTACTTGGTTAGCGGGACCAATGAGCAGTTCTTC. This translates into CSAYLVSGTNEQFF.

In its sample, this clonotype was seen a few times. The germline gene is not matched at one end of the junction; a read error may be the cause. The chain links TRBV5-1 to TRBJ1-4; D perhaps matches TRBD1 (6 bases). Germline CDR1 reads SGHRS; CDR2 reads YFSETQ. CDR3 length: 13 residues. CDR3 DNA sequence: TGCGGCAGCAGCCTCCAGGGGCGCGAAAAACTGTTTTTT. Encoded protein: CGSSLQGREKLFF.

This clonotype came up a few times. The V call is TRBV5-5, the J call TRBJ2-4, with 8 bases matching TRBD1. Trimming took 4 bases from V and 8 from J; bases not matched to a gene: 11. CDR1 is SGHKS and CDR2 is YYEKEE in the germline V gene (reference sequence). CDR3 length equals 15 residues. The DNA for the CDR3 is TGTGCCAGCAGCCCACCCCGACAGGGGAAGGACATTCAGTACTTC. As protein: CASSPPRQGKDIQYF.

The chain uses TRBV5-1 and TRBJ2-1, with 9 bases identical to TRBD2. Germline trimming cut 0 bases from V and 6 bases from J; bases unmatched to any gene: 13. The V gene's germline CDR1 is SGHRS and CDR2 YFSETQ. This CDR3 region has 18 residues. The CDR3, as DNA: TGCGCCAGCAGCTTGGCCCCCCCTGCTAGCGGGATGGGCAATGAGCAGTTCTTC. This encodes CASSLAPPASGMGNEQFF. Looking up the rest from reference TRBV5-1 and TRBJ2-1 gives the full variable domain: KAGVTQTPRYLIKTRGQQVTLSCSPISGHRSVSWYQQTPGQGLQFLFEYFSETQRNKGNFPGRFSGRQFSNSRSEMNVSTLELGDSALYLCASSLAPPASGMGNEQFFGPGTRLTVL.

This clonotype was seen ten or more times. The gene calls are TRBV6-2 or TRBV6-3 and TRBJ2-1; TRBD2 might be the D (6 bases). Germline-derived CDR1 and CDR2 are MNHEY and SVGEGT. CDR3 length: 15 residues. The V end was cut by 2 bases, the J end by 0 bases, with 8 bases between. The CDR3 spells CASSYAGSSYNEQFF. In nucleotides, the CDR3 is TGTGCCAGCAGTTACGCGGGAAGCTCCTACAATGAGCAGTTCTTC.

The chain joins TRBV2 to TRBJ1-1; 8 bases agree with TRBD1. Germline V gene lookup returns CDR1 SNHLY and CDR2 FYNNEI. The CDR3 totals 15 residues. V lost 2 bases, J lost 1 base, and 3 bases stayed unmatched. CDR3 sequence reads: CASSEMGTGNTEAFF. In DNA form, the CDR3 reads TGTGCCAGCAGTGAAATGGGGACAGGGAACACTGAAGCTTTCTTT.

The J gene is TRBJ2-1, the V gene TRBV25-1; D is uncertain. Trimming left V 5 bases short and J 5 bases short, with 7 bases between. Germline-derived CDR1 and CDR2 are MGHDK and SYGVNS. The CDR3 extends over 12 amino acids. CDR3 nucleotide sequence: TGTGCCAGCAGTATGGGGAACAATGAGCAGTTCTTC. Encoded protein: CASSMGNNEQFF.

A few counts support this clonotype. The chain uses TRBV28 and TRBJ1-5, with D hard to call. This CDR3 contains 17 residues. Deletions cut 3 bases from V and 4 bases from J, with 19 bases between. Germline loops: CDR1 MDHEN, CDR2 SYDVKM. Here the CDR3 reads CASSLPSYPIANQPQHF. DNA for the CDR3: TGTGCCAGCAGTTTGCCCTCTTACCCCATAGCAAATCAGCCCCAGCATTTT.

The rearrangement joins TRBV10-3 to TRBJ2-7, with 9 bases matching TRBD1. Per germline, CDR1 ENHRY and CDR2 SYGVKD. V dropped 6 bases and J dropped 4; count of bases not matched to a gene: 7. This CDR3 has 14 amino acids. The CDR3 nucleotides are TGTGCCATCAGCTCCGGGACAGGGTCTTACGAGCAGTACTTC. Amino acid sequence: CAISSGTGSYEQYF.

V is TRBV5-8 and J is TRBJ1-5; D is undetermined. Between the trimmed V and J ends, which lost 3 bases and 1 base, there was a span of 8 bases. The CDR3 spans 14 residues. Germline V gene data show CDR1 as SGHTS and CDR2 as YDEGEE. CDR3: CASSWVGSNQPQHF. The CDR3 DNA reads as TGTGCCAGCAGCTGGGTGGGAAGCAATCAGCCCCAGCATTTT.

This chain links TRBV24-1 with TRBJ2-4; 10 bases map to TRBD2. The length of the CDR3 is 14 residues. Germline lookup yields CDR1 KGHDR and CDR2 SFDVKD. The junction had 6 bases not matched to a gene; V was cut back by 2 bases and J by 12 bases. CDR3 residues: CATSDSSRLAGQYF. As DNA, the CDR3 is TGTGCCACCAGTGATTCCTCTCGACTAGCGGGTCAGTACTTC.

This clonotype has just a few counts. The rearrangement links TRBV2 to TRBJ2-7; D may correspond to TRBD1 or TRBD2 (5 bases each). Germline V lookup: CDR1 SNHLY, CDR2 FYNNEI. There are 14 residues in the CDR3. Trimming took 8 bases from V and 0 from J, leaving 14 bases between them. The CDR3 region is CASQTGPSSYEQYF. The CDR3 coding sequence is TGTGCCAGCCAAACGGGACCGAGCTCCTACGAGCAGTACTTC. Supplemented by reference TRBV2 and TRBJ2-7, the full variable domain reads EPEVTQTPSHQVTQMGQEVILRCVPISNHLYFYWYRQILGQKVEFLVSFYNNEISEKSEIFDDQFSVERPDGSNFTLKIRSTKLEDSAMYFCASQTGPSSYEQYFGPGTRLTVT.

The genes are TRBV25-1 and TRBJ2-7; D gene unclear. CDR1 MGHDK and CDR2 SYGVNS come from the germline V gene. The CDR3 runs to 14 residues. Trimming left V 3 bases short and J 3 bases short, with 12 bases between. CDR3 sequence: CASSDNGKFYEQYF. CDR3 bases: TGTGCCAGCAGTGATAATGGAAAATTCTACGAGCAGTACTTC.

This clonotype appeared many times. The chain carries TRBV19 and TRBJ1-5; perhaps TRBD1 as D (6 bases). This CDR3 has 16 residues. The V end was cut by 3 bases, the J end by 1 base, with 13 bases between. Germline V gene sequence: CDR1 LNHDA, CDR2 SQIVND (reference sequence). The chain's CDR3 is CASSITRTVSNQPQHF. The CDR3 DNA sequence: TGTGCCAGTAGTATCACGAGGACAGTCAGCAATCAGCCCCAGCATTTT.

This clonotype has just a few counts. The CDR3 region is CASSLAQGIRSGANVLTF. The CDR3 DNA reads as TGTGCCAGCAGCTTAGCCCAGGGTATTCGGTCTGGGGCCAACGTCCTGACTTTC. This chain links TRBV7-2 with TRBJ2-6; a possible D gene is TRBD1 (5 bases). The germline V and J ends were trimmed by 0 bases and 1 base, with 13 bases remaining between them. The CDR3 contains 18 residues. In germline, CDR1 is SGHTA, CDR2 FQGNSA.

The chain uses TRBV20-1 and TRBJ1-5, with 7 bases fitting TRBD1. Per germline, CDR1 DFQATT and CDR2 SNEGSKA (reference sequence). This CDR3 spans 13 amino acids. V dropped 2 bases and J dropped 7; count of bases not matched to a gene: 5. Here the CDR3 reads CSARWDSYQPQHF. Here the CDR3 DNA reads TGCAGTGCTAGATGGGACAGTTACCAGCCCCAGCATTTT.